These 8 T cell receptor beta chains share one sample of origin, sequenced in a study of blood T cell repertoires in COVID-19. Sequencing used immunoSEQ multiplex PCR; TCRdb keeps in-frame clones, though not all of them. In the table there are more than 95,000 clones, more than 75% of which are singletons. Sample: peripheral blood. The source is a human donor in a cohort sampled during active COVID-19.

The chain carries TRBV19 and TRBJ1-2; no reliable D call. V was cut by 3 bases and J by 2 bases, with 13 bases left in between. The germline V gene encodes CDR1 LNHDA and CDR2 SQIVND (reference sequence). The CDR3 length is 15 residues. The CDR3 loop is CASSIKGSSNYGYTF. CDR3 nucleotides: TGTGCCAGTAGTATTAAAGGGAGTTCGAACTATGGCTACACCTTC.

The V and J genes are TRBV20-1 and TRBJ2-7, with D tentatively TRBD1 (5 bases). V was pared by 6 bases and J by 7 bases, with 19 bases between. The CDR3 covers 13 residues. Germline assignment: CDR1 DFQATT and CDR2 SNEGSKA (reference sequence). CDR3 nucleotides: TGCAGTGCCAGTTTCGGACCTCACAGGGAGCAGTACTTC. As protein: CSASFGPHREQYF.

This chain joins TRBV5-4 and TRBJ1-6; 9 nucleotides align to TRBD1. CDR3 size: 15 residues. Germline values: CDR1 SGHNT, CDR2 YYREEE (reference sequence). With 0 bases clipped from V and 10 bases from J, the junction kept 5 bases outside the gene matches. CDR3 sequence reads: CASSLETGGRSPLHF. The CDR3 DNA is TGTGCCAGCAGCTTGGAGACAGGGGGGAGATCACCCCTCCACTTT.

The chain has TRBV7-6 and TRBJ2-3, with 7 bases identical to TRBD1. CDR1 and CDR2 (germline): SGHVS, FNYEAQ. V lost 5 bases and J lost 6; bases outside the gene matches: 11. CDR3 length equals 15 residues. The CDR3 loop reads CASSQTQGLGDTQYF. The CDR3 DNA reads TGTGCCAGCAGCCAAACACAGGGGCTCGGGGATACGCAGTATTTT.

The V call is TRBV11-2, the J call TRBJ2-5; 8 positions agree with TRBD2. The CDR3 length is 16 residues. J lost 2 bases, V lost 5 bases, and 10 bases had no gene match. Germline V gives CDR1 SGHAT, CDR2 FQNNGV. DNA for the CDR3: TGTGCCAGCAGCCTGCGGACTAGCCCTTATCAAGAGACCCAGTACTTC. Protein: CASSLRTSPYQETQYF.

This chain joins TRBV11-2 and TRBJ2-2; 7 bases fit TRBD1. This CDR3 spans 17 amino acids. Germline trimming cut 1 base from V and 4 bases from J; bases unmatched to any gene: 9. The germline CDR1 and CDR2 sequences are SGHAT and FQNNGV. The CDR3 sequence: CASSLVGGAGGTGELFF. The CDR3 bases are TGTGCCAGCAGCTTAGTAGGGGGCGCCGGAGGCACCGGGGAGCTGTTTTTT.

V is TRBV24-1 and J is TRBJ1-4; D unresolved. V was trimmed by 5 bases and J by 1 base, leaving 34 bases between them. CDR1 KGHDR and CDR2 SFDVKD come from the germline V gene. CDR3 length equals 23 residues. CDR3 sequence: CATSVSNPRHTGWGTRTNEKLFF. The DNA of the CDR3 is TGTGCCACCAGTGTATCAAATCCCCGACACACGGGGTGGGGAACTAGAACTAATGAAAAACTGTTTTTT.

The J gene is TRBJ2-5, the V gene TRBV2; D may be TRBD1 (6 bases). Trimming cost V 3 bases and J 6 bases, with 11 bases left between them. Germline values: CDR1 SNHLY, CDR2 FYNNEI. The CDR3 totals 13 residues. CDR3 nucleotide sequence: TGTGCCAGCAGTGATACAGGGTCGAAGACCCAGTACTTC. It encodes CASSDTGSKTQYF.